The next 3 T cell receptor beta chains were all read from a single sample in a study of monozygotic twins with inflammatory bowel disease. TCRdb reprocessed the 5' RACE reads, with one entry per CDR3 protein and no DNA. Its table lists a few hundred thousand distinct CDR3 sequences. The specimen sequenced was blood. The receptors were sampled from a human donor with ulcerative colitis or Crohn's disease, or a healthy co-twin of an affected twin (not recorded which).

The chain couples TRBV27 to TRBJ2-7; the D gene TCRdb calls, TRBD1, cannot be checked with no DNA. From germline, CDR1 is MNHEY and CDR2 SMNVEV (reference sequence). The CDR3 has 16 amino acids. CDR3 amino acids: CASTPLGTGISYEQYF.

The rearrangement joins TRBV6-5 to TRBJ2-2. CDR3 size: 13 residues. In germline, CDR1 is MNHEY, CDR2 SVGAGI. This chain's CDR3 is CASSFVLTGELFF.

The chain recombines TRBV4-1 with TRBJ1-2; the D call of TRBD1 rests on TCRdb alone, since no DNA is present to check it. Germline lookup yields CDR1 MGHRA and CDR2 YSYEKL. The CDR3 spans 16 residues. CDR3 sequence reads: CASSHLGKGDNYGYTF.